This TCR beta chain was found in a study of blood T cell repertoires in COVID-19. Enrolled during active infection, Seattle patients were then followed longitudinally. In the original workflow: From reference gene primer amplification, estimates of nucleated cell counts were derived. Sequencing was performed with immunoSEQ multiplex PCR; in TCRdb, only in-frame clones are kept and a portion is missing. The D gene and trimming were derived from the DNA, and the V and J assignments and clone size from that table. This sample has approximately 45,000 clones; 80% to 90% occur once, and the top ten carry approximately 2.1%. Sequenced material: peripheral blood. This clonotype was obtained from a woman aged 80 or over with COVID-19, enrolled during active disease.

CDR3 loop: CASRDRGSSGNTIYF. Here the CDR3 DNA reads TGTGCCAGCAGGGACAGGGGTTCCTCTGGAAACACCATATATTTT. The rearrangement links TRBV7-6 to TRBJ1-3; 9 bases line up with TRBD1. V shed 6 bases and J 0 bases; nucleotides not matched to a gene: 3. Per germline, CDR1 SGHVS and CDR2 FNYEAQ. The CDR3 is 15 amino acids.